This TCR beta chain was sequenced for a study of CD8 T cells in Susac syndrome. CDR3 length: 15 residues. V lost 0 bases and J 5 bases, leaving 13 bases between the germline ends. Germline V gene lookup returns CDR1 LGHDT and CDR2 YNNKEL (reference sequence). After extraction with the RNeasy kit, 0.5 to 1 ug of the RNA was reverse transcribed using random hexamers. TCRdb reanalysed the immunoSEQ multiplex PCR reads using MiXCR and keeps one entry per CDR3 protein. The sample has approximately 190,000 distinct CDR3 sequences, around 96% seen once; the top ten hold 0.093%. Sequencing used CD4+ T cells from PBMCs. The receptor was derived from a human donor with multiple sclerosis. The J gene is TRBJ1-1, the V gene TRBV3-1; possibly TRBD1 for D (5 bases). Here the CDR3 DNA reads TGTGCCAGCAGCCAAGAGGGAGGGAGGGGTACTGAAGCTTTCTTT. Protein sequence: CASSQEGGRGTEAFF.